The clone carrying this T cell receptor (beta chain) came up once. No antigen is known for it. RNA transcripts served as the template for amplifying TCR beta CDR3 regions. The TCR CDR3 first-round RT-PCR relied on the HTBI primer set. In TCRdb, the multiplex PCR reads were re-called with MiXCR into one record per CDR3 protein. The sample consists of some 490,000 distinct CDR3 sequences, about 15% of them appearing once. Germline V CDR1 and CDR2: LNHDA, SQIVND (reference sequence). This CDR3 has 15 amino acids. Germline trimming cut 1 base from V and 3 bases from J; bases unmatched to any gene: 3. The source of the sample is a study of T cells in Graves' hyperthyroidism and ophthalmopathy. Points from the study as a whole: In the blood, most expanded thyroid clonotypes above 0.001 appeared as well. Ophthalmopathy could be told apart from stable hyperthyroidism with a 13 V-J model.

The sequence came from a woman aged 30 to 39 with Graves' ophthalmopathy. V usage is TRBV19 and J usage is TRBJ2-1; the match to TRBD2 covers 7 bases. Sequenced material: blood. The CDR3 DNA is TGTGCCAGTAGTATAGGCGCGGGAGACTACAATGAGCAGTTCTTC. Translating gives CASSIGAGDYNEQFF.